The 12 T cell receptor beta chains below come from one sample, sequenced in a study of shared clonotypes between healthy human individuals. TCRdb's table, derived via immunoSEQ multiplex PCR, lists solely in-frame clones and lacks some. The table lists about 600,000 clones, roughly 97% of them singletons. The specimen was naive CD4+ T cells sorted from blood. The subset here: CD45RA+ positively selected. These receptors were taken from a young woman in good health.

The chain combines TRBV6-1 with TRBJ2-1; possible D gene TRBD2, 5 bases. The germline V gene encodes CDR1 MNHNS and CDR2 SASEGT. The length of the CDR3 is 14 residues. Trimming shortened V by 2 bases and J by 2 bases, and 7 bases separated the two germline ends. CDR3 amino acids: CASSEQRAYNEQFF. Here the CDR3 DNA reads TGTGCCAGCAGTGAACAGAGGGCCTACAATGAGCAGTTCTTC.

The rearrangement uses TRBV29-1 and TRBJ2-1, with TRBD2 identical over 9 bases. The V segment lost 2 bases and the J segment 10 bases; nucleotides outside the gene matches: 6. Germline CDR1 and CDR2: SQVTM and ANQGSEA. This CDR3 contains 13 residues. This CDR3 reads CSVENLAGSEQFF. The DNA of the CDR3 is TGCAGCGTTGAAAACCTAGCGGGAAGCGAGCAGTTCTTC.

The chain couples TRBV29-1 to TRBJ2-7; D possibly corresponds to TRBD1 (6 bases). With 4 bases removed from V and 6 bases from J, the gap between germline ends came to 16 bases. The CDR3 has 13 amino acids. Germline V lookup: CDR1 SQVTM, CDR2 ANQGSEA. Here the CDR3 DNA reads TGCAGCGTTGTCGGGGTCCGAGGGGGCGAGCAGTACTTC. Its protein is CSVVGVRGGEQYF.

The chain combines TRBV6-4 with TRBJ2-1, with D tentatively TRBD2 (5 bases). This CDR3 region has 16 residues. Germline CDR1 is MRHNA and CDR2 is SNTAGT. Trimming shortened V by 6 bases and J by 2 bases, and 17 bases separated the two germline ends. In DNA form, the CDR3 reads TGTGCCAGCAGCTCGACGGAGGCTGTTGCCTACAATGAGCAGTTCTTC. As protein: CASSSTEAVAYNEQFF.

The J gene is TRBJ1-2, the V gene TRBV19, with TRBD1 matching 8 bases. V was pared by 10 bases and J by 2 bases, with 9 bases of the junction left unmatched. The germline V gene encodes CDR1 LNHDA and CDR2 SQIVND (reference sequence). The CDR3 covers 14 residues. CDR3 coding DNA: TGTGCCACTACGGACAGGGCTGAGAACTATGGCTACACCTTC. Translated, it gives CATTDRAENYGYTF.

This chain uses TRBV15 with TRBJ1-5; 10 bases line up with TRBD1. Germline V gene lookup returns CDR1 LNHNV and CDR2 YYDKDF (reference sequence). After removal of 3 bases from V and 9 bases from J, the junction contained 5 bases not matched to a gene. The length of the CDR3 is 14 residues. In DNA, the CDR3 is TGTGCCACCAGCAGGACAGGGGGCAAGGTGCCCCAGCATTTT. Translated, it gives CATSRTGGKVPQHF.

The chain is built from TRBV27 and TRBJ2-2; D may be TRBD1 (6 bases). Trimming pared 6 bases from V and 5 bases from J, leaving 16 bases between. From germline, CDR1 is MNHEY and CDR2 SMNVEV (reference sequence). This CDR3 has 15 residues. DNA for the CDR3: TGTGCCAGCAGCACCTTTAGGGGGATTACCGGGGAGCTGTTTTTT. It codes for CASSTFRGITGELFF.

J is TRBJ2-3 and V is TRBV7-2, with D possibly matching TRBD1 (5 bases). Trimming took off 0 bases at V and 2 bases at J, with 12 bases between the two ends. From germline, CDR1 is SGHTA and CDR2 FQGNSA. The CDR3 runs to 16 residues. The CDR3 bases are TGTGCCAGCAGCTTAGCGAGTCAGGGCTTCACAGATACGCAGTATTTT. Amino acid sequence: CASSLASQGFTDTQYF.

Remarks on this clone: An end of the junction does not agree with germline; a read error may underlie this. The chain joins TRBV5-4 to TRBJ1-5; D is undetermined. This CDR3 contains 15 residues. Germline values: CDR1 SGHNT, CDR2 YYREEE (reference sequence). The CDR3 DNA is TGTGCCAGCAGTTTGGACCCCTGGAGCAATCAGCCCCAGCATTTT. It codes for CASSLDPWSNQPQHF. Full variable domain (rest looked up from reference TRBV5-4 and TRBJ1-5): ETGVTQSPTHLIKTRGQQVTLRCSSQSGHNTVSWYQQALGQGPQFIFQYYREEENGRGNFPPRFSGLQFPNYSSELNVNALELDDSALYLCASSLDPWSNQPQHFGDGTRLSIL.

The chain recombines TRBV21-1 with TRBJ2-3; the DNA was not used to check the table's D call, TRBD2. TRBV21-1 has pseudogene status. The CDR3 contains 19 residues. For the CDR3, the DNA is TGTGCCAGCAGCAAAAGAATCCCAATACGAGCGGGAATCACAGATACGCAGTATTTT. It translates to CASSKRIPIRAGITDTQYF.

The genes are TRBV18 and TRBJ2-5; D might be TRBD1 (5 bases). This CDR3 comprises 13 residues. With 5 bases removed from V and 4 bases from J, the gap between germline ends came to 11 bases. The germline V gene encodes CDR1 KGHSH and CDR2 LQKENI. The CDR3 coding sequence is TGTGCCAGCTCAGGGGCAAAGGGAGAGACCCAGTACTTC. Amino acids: CASSGAKGETQYF. The entire variable domain, with the rest obtained from reference TRBV18 and TRBJ2-5, is as follows: NAGVMQNPRHLVRRRGQEARLRCSPMKGHSHVYWYRQLPEEGLKFMVYLQKENIIDESGMPKERFSAEFPKEGPSILRIQQVVRGDSAAYFCASSGAKGETQYFGPGTRLLVL.

The chain joins TRBV27 to TRBJ2-7; D is possibly TRBD2 (6 bases). CDR3 length: 14 amino acids. Per germline, CDR1 MNHEY and CDR2 SMNVEV (reference sequence). Trimming cost V 6 bases and J 4 bases, with 16 bases left between them. In nucleotides, the CDR3 is TGTGCCAGCAGCAATGGCGGTCGGGGGTACGAGCAGTACTTC. Translated: CASSNGGRGYEQYF.